Listed below are T cell receptor beta chains from one sample, sequenced in a study of memory B cells and T cells in multiple sclerosis. Their cognate antigens are unknown. TCRdb's copy holds only in-frame clones and misses some; the assay was immunoSEQ multiplex PCR. The data show about 12,000 clones, 80% to 90% seen once. Specimen: PBMCs from blood kept in culture. The receptors derive from a human donor with multiple sclerosis. The CDR3 runs from the conserved cysteine through the conserved F or W. Fields, in order: V gene, clone size, J gene, D gene, CDR3 protein, CDR3 DNA. The D gene is left open where the match is weak. Expanded clones are given a class, and other clones once, few, many or no size at all.

TRBV28	NA	TRBJ1-4	TRBD1	CASLLRGPNEKLFF	TGTGCCAGCCTTCTCAGGGGGCCAAATGAAAAACTGTTTTTT
TRBV27	NA	TRBJ2-7	TRBD1	CASSLLPGGIDEQYF	TGTGCCAGCAGTCTACTCCCAGGGGGCATCGACGAGCAGTACTTC
TRBV9	NA	TRBJ1-1	TRBD1	CASSVTGSTEAFF	TGTGCCAGCAGCGTGACAGGGAGCACTGAAGCTTTCTTT
TRBV7-2	NA	TRBJ1-6	NA	CASGLSGDSPLHF	TGTGCCAGCGGCCTTTCGGGCGATTCACCCCTCCACTTT
TRBV28	NA	TRBJ2-7	TRBD2	CASRLTSGSGYEQYF	TGTGCCAGCAGACTGACTAGCGGGAGCGGCTACGAGCAGTACTTC
TRBV28	NA	TRBJ2-7	NA	CASSFTRQNYEQYF	TGTGCCAGCAGTTTCACCAGGCAAAACTACGAGCAGTACTTC
TRBV7-9	NA	TRBJ2-7	NA	CASSLSPGYEQYF	TGTGCCAGCAGCTTATCGCCAGGCTACGAGCAGTACTTC
TRBV6-5	NA	TRBJ1-4	NA	CASAGGSVEKLFF	TGTGCCAGTGCTGGAGGGTCTGTTGAAAAACTGTTTTTT
TRBV29-1	NA	TRBJ2-3	NA	CSVDETSSGSSGGADTQYF	TGCAGCGTTGATGAAACCTCCAGCGGGTCTTCGGGGGGCGCAGATACGCAGTATTTT
TRBV19	NA	TRBJ1-5	NA	CASSIPTGVWGSSNQPQHF	TGTGCCAGTAGTATACCCACTGGGGTATGGGGGAGCAGCAATCAGCCCCAGCATTTT
TRBV14	NA	TRBJ1-2	NA	CASSQEAGTTYGYTF	TGTGCCAGCAGCCAAGAAGCCGGGACAACCTATGGCTACACCTTC
TRBV28	NA	TRBJ1-5	NA	CASGVPGGQPQHF	TGTGCCAGCGGGGTCCCGGGGGGTCAGCCCCAGCATTTT
TRBV28	NA	TRBJ2-7	NA	CASSSTSETYEQYF	TGTGCCAGCAGTTCGACGTCAGAGACCTACGAGCAGTACTTC
TRBV18	NA	TRBJ1-5	NA	CASSPTGRAHQPQHF	TGTGCCAGCTCACCCACGGGAAGGGCCCATCAGCCCCAGCATTTT
TRBV6-1	NA	TRBJ1-5	NA	CASSEQGRNQPQHF	TGTGCCAGCAGTGAGCAGGGGCGCAATCAGCCCCAGCATTTT
TRBV19	NA	TRBJ1-1	NA	CASSIGTHTEAFF	TGTGCCAGTAGTATAGGGACGCACACTGAAGCTTTCTTT
TRBV30	NA	TRBJ2-1	TRBD2	CAWSVVAGGSFDEQFF	TGTGCCTGGAGTGTCGTGGCGGGGGGGAGCTTCGATGAGCAGTTCTTC
TRBV2	NA	TRBJ2-7	NA	CASSEAPLVEQYF	TGTGCCAGCAGTGAAGCTCCTCTGGTCGAGCAGTACTTC
TRBV15	NA	TRBJ2-3	NA	CATSFSLGQALMSDTQYF	TGTGCCACCAGCTTCAGTCTAGGGCAAGCCCTAATGTCGGATACGCAGTATTTT
TRBV10-1	NA	TRBJ2-6	NA	CATPPGTGANVLTF	TGCGCCACTCCCCCCGGTACTGGGGCCAACGTCCTGACTTTC
TRBV2	NA	TRBJ2-7	NA	CASSAYEQYF	TGTGCCAGCAGCGCCTACGAGCAGTACTTC
TRBV6-1	once	TRBJ2-1	NA	CASSEPWEQFF	TGTGCCAGCAGTGAACCTTGGGAGCAGTTCTTC
TRBV5-1	NA	TRBJ2-1	TRBD1	CASSFDRGRFYNEQFF	TGCGCCAGCAGCTTCGACAGGGGGCGATTCTACAATGAGCAGTTCTTC
TRBV27	NA	TRBJ2-7	TRBD1	CASSSLPIGQGGNEQYF	TGTGCCAGCAGTTCGTTACCCATAGGACAGGGGGGAAACGAGCAGTACTTC